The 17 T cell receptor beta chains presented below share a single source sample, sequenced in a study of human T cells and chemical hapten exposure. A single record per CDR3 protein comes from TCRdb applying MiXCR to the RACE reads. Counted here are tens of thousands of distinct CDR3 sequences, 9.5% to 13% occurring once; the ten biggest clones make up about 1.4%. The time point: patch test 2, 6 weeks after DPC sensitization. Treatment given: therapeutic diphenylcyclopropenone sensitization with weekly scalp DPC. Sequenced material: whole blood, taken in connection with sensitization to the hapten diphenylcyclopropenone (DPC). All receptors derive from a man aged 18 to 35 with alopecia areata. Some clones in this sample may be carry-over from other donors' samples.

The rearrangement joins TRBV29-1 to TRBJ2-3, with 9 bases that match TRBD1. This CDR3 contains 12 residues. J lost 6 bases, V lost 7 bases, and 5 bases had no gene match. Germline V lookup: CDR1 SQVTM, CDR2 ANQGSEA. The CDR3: CSARTGEDTQYF. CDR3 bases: TGCAGCGCCAGGACAGGGGAGGATACGCAGTATTTT.

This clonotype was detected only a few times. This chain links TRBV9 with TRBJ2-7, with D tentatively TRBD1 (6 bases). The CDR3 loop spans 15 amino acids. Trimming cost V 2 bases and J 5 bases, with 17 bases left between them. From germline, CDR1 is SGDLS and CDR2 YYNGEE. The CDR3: CASSVTGTPFHEQYF. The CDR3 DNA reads TGTGCCAGCAGCGTCACCGGGACACCCTTCCACGAGCAGTACTTC. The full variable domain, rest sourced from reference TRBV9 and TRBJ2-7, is DSGVTQTPKHLITATGQRVTLRCSPRSGDLSVYWYQQSLDQGLQFLIQYYNGEERAKGNILERFSAQQFPDLHSELNLSSLELGDSALYFCASSVTGTPFHEQYFGPGTRLTVT.

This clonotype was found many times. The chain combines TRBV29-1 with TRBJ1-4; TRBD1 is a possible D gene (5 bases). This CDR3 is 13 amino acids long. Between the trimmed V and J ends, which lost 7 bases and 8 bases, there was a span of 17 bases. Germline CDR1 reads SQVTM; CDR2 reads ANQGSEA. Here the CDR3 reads CSATTGGLEKLFF. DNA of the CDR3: TGCAGCGCAACCACCGGGGGTCTGGAAAAACTGTTTTTT. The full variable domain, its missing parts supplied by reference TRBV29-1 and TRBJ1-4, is SAVISQKPSRDICQRGTSLTIQCQVDSQVTMMFWYRQQPGQSLTLIATANQGSEATYESGFVIDKFPISRPNLTFSTLTVSNMSPEDSSIYLCSATTGGLEKLFFGSGTQLSVL.

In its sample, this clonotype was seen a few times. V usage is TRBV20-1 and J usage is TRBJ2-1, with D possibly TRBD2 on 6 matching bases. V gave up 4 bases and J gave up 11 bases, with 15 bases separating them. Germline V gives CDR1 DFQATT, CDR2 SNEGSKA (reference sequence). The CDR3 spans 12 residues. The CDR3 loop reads CSATGRGNKQFF. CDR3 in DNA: TGCAGTGCTACCGGGAGAGGGAACAAGCAGTTCTTC.

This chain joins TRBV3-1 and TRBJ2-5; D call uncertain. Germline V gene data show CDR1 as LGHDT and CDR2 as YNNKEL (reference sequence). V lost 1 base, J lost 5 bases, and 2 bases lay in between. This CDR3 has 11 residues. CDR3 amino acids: CASSQAETQYF. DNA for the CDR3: TGTGCCAGCAGCCAAGCCGAGACCCAGTACTTC.

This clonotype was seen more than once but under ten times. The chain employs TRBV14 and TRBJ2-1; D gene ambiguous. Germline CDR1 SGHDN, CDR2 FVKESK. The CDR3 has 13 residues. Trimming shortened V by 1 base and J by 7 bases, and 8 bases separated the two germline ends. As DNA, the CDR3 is TGTGCCAGCAGCCAAGTTGGTGGAAATGAGCAGTTCTTC. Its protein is CASSQVGGNEQFF.

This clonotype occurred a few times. CDR3 DNA: TGTGCCAGCACCTTCGGACAGGGGCCCACAGATACGCAGTATTTT. It is translated as CASTFGQGPTDTQYF. The J gene is TRBJ2-3, the V gene TRBV6-2 or TRBV6-3; TRBD1 aligns across 9 bases. V gave up 7 bases and J gave up 2 bases; unmatched junction bases: 7. Germline V lookup: CDR1 MNHEY, CDR2 SVGEGT. The CDR3 is made up of 15 amino acids.

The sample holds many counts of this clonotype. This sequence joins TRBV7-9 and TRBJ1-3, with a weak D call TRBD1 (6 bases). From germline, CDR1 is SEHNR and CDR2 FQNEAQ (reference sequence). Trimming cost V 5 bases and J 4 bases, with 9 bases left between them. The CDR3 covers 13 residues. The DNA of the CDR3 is TGTGCCAGCAGCATGGACAGCGGAAACACCATATATTTT. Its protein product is CASSMDSGNTIYF.

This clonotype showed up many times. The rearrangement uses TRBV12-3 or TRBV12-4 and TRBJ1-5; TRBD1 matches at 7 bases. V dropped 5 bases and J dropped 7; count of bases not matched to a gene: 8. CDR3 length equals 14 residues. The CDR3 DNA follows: TGTGCCAGCAGTGGAGACAGGGTTGGGCAGCCCCAGCATTTT. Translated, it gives CASSGDRVGQPQHF.

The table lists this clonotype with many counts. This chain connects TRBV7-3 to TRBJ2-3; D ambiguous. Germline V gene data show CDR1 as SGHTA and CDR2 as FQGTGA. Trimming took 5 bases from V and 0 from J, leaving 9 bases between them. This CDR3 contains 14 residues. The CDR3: CASSPTESTDTQYF. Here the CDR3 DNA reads TGTGCCAGCAGCCCTACTGAGAGCACAGATACGCAGTATTTT.

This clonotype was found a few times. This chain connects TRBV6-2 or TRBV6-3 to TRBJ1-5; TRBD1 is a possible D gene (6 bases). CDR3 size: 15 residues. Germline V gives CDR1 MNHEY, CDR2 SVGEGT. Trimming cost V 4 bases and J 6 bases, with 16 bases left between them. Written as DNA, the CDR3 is TGTGCCAGCAGTTCATACAGGGAGAAGGGTCAGCCCCAGCATTTT. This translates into CASSSYREKGQPQHF.

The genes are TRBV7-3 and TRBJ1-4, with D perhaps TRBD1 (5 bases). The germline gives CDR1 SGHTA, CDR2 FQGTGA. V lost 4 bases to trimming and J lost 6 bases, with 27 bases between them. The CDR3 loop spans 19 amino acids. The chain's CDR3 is CASSSRTIREVAEDEKLFF. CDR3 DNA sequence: TGTGCCAGCAGCTCACGGACAATTAGAGAGGTAGCGGAGGATGAAAAACTGTTTTTT.

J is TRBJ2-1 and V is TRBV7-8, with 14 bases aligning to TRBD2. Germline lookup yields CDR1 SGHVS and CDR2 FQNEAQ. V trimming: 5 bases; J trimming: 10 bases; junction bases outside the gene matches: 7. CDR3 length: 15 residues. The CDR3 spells CASSGGTSGGREQFF. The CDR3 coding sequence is TGTGCCAGCAGCGGTGGGACTAGCGGGGGCCGGGAGCAGTTCTTC.

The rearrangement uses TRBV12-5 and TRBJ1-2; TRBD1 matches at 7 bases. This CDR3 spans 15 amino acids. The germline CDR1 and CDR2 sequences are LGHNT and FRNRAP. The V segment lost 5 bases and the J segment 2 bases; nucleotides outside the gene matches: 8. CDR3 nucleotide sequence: TGTGCTAGTGGTCCCCCGGGACAGTTAAACTATGGCTACACCTTC. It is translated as CASGPPGQLNYGYTF.

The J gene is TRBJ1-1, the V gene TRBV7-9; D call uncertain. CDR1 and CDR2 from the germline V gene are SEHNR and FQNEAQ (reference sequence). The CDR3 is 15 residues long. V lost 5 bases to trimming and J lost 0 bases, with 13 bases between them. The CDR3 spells CASSPLNRMNTEAFF. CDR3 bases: TGTGCCAGCAGCCCCCTCAACCGGATGAACACTGAAGCTTTCTTT.

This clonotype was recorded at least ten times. CDR3 nucleotides: TGTGCCAGCAGCTTAATCACCGCGGTTGGAGGGGCCAACGTCCTGACTTTC. This encodes CASSLITAVGGANVLTF. This chain connects TRBV7-6 to TRBJ2-6; D gene unclear. Germline V gene lookup returns CDR1 SGHVS and CDR2 FNYEAQ. Trimming removed 2 bases from V and 4 bases from J, with 15 bases in between. The CDR3 sequence is 17 residues long.

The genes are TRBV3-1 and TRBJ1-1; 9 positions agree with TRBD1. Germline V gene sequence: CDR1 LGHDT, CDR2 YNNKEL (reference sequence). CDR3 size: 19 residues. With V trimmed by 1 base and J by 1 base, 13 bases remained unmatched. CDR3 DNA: TGTGCCAGCAGCCAAGGGACAGGGGCCTCATTGGGGGAGAACACTGAAGCTTTCTTT. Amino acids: CASSQGTGASLGENTEAFF.